These T cell receptor beta chains were read from a single sample in a study of early T cells in non-severe SARS-CoV-2 infection. Each CDR3 protein is one row after TCRdb ran MiXCR on the 5' RACE reads. In the table there are approximately 110,000 distinct CDR3 sequences, about 15% of which are singletons. The sample comprised whole blood. All receptors come from an adult who was a healthcare worker with PCR-confirmed SARS-CoV-2 infection or an uninfected control (not recorded which). The CDR3 runs from the conserved cysteine through the conserved F or W. The D gene is left open where the match is weak. Not all rows give a size; the values are once, few, many and, for expanded clones, a class.

V,J,size,D,CDR3,DNA
TRBV10-2,TRBJ2-1,.,TRBD2,CASSLGTSGELNEQFF,TGCGCCAGCAGTTTAGGGACTAGCGGGGAGCTCAATGAGCAGTTCTTC
TRBV18,TRBJ2-7,few,.,CASSSPGGTGYEQYF,TGTGCCAGCTCATCGCCTGGTGGGACTGGCTACGAGCAGTACTTC
TRBV29-1,TRBJ1-2,many,.,CSVGAPGYTF,TGCAGCGTCGGGGCCCCGGGCTACACCTTC
TRBV12-3/TRBV12-4,TRBJ2-7,few,.,CASSTSGHLYEQYF,TGTGCCAGCAGCACCTCCGGACACCTCTACGAGCAGTACTTC
TRBV20-1,TRBJ2-1,many,.,CSVPDSSNEQFF,TGCAGTGTACCGGACAGCAGCAATGAGCAGTTCTTC
TRBV6-7,TRBJ1-3,few,.,CASSYSNRSGNTIYF,TGTGCCAGCAGTTACTCGAACCGCTCTGGAAACACCATATATTTT
TRBV7-3,TRBJ2-3,few,TRBD2,CASSPLVAGGVDTQYF,TGTGCCAGCAGCCCCCTTGTAGCGGGGGGGGTCGATACGCAGTATTTT
TRBV2,TRBJ2-1,few,.,CASSEALQLANEQFF,TGTGCCAGCAGTGAAGCCCTACAACTTGCCAATGAGCAGTTCTTC
TRBV6-5,TRBJ1-1,few,.,CASSSPFRGTEAFF,TGTGCCAGCAGTTCCCCCTTCCGAGGAACTGAAGCTTTCTTT
TRBV3-1,TRBJ1-5,.,.,CASSQGLGFGQPQHF,TGTGCCAGCAGCCAAGGGCTGGGATTCGGGCAGCCCCAGCATTTT
TRBV11-2,TRBJ1-1,few,.,CASSLAGQYTEAFF,TGTGCCAGCAGCTTAGCGGGGCAGTACACTGAAGCTTTCTTT
TRBV11-3,TRBJ2-3,many,.,CASSPRPHDTQYF,TGTGCCAGCAGCCCCCGGCCTCATGATACGCAGTATTTT
TRBV6-2/TRBV6-3,TRBJ2-1,few,TRBD1,CASRPTAGTGSYNEQFF,TGTGCCAGCAGGCCCACCGCCGGGACAGGGTCCTACAATGAGCAGTTCTTC
TRBV7-8,TRBJ2-5,few,.,CASSLDGGRETQYF,TGTGCCAGCAGCTTAGATGGGGGAAGAGAGACCCAGTACTTC
TRBV20-1,TRBJ2-5,many,.,CSARWVGNLETQYF,TGCAGTGCTAGGTGGGTCGGCAACTTGGAGACCCAGTACTTC
TRBV5-1,TRBJ2-1,.,TRBD2,CASSLVTSGGLSYNEQFF,TGCGCCAGCAGCTTGGTGACTAGCGGGGGCCTTTCCTACAATGAGCAGTTCTTC
TRBV20-1,TRBJ2-5,many,TRBD2,CSARDPAGDQETQYF,TGCAGTGCTAGAGATCCAGCGGGGGACCAAGAGACCCAGTACTTC
TRBV10-1,TRBJ1-1,few,.,CASSELNTEAFF,TGCGCCAGCAGTGAGTTAAACACTGAAGCTTTCTTT
TRBV10-2,TRBJ2-7,.,.,CASSPRTSSYEQYF,TGCGCCAGCAGTCCGAGGACCTCAAGCTACGAGCAGTACTTC
TRBV7-6,TRBJ2-6,.,TRBD2,CASSSYLAGMSGANVLTF,TGTGCCAGCAGCTCCTACCTAGCGGGGATGTCTGGGGCCAACGTCCTGACTTTC
TRBV30,TRBJ2-3,few,TRBD2,CAWSVSGGHEDTQYF,TGTGCCTGGAGTGTCAGCGGGGGGCATGAAGATACGCAGTATTTT
TRBV7-8,TRBJ1-1,.,TRBD1,CASSLIHRGSLNTEAFF,TGTGCCAGCAGCTTAATACACAGGGGGTCTCTGAACACTGAAGCTTTCTTT
TRBV20-1,TRBJ2-3,.,TRBD1,CSARKDRSTDTQYF,TGCAGTGCCCGCAAGGACAGGAGCACAGATACGCAGTATTTT
TRBV5-1,TRBJ2-5,.,.,CASSLQGIQETQYF,TGCGCCAGCAGCTTGCAGGGGATCCAAGAGACCCAGTACTTC
TRBV27,TRBJ2-1,.,.,CASSTPLATEQFF,TGTGCCAGCAGCACCCCACTAGCTACTGAGCAGTTCTTC
TRBV2,TRBJ1-5,few,.,CASSPTSRVRQPQHF,TGTGCCAGCAGTCCCACCTCCAGGGTTCGGCAGCCCCAGCATTTT
TRBV6-1,TRBJ2-6,few,.,CASSEVSGANVLTF,TGTGCCAGCAGTGAGGTCTCTGGGGCCAACGTCCTGACTTTC
TRBV14,TRBJ1-1,many,.,CASSLDRDTEAFF,TGTGCCAGCAGCTTAGACCGGGACACTGAAGCTTTCTTT
TRBV6-1,TRBJ2-5,few,TRBD2,CASRELAGEAQYF,TGTGCCAGCAGAGAGCTAGCGGGGGAGGCCCAGTACTTC
TRBV2,TRBJ1-1,.,.,CASSEAAEDGEAFF,TGTGCCAGCAGTGAAGCGGCAGAAGACGGTGAAGCTTTCTTT
TRBV20-1,TRBJ1-6,few,TRBD1,CSAFGTANSPLHF,TGCAGTGCTTTCGGGACAGCGAATTCACCCCTCCACTTT
TRBV10-3,TRBJ1-1,few,.,CAIKDSLSTEAFF,TGTGCCATTAAGGACAGCCTGAGCACTGAAGCTTTCTTT
TRBV12-3/TRBV12-4,TRBJ2-2,many,TRBD1,CASKPTGDTGELFF,TGTGCCAGCAAACCCACAGGGGACACCGGGGAGCTGTTTTTT
TRBV7-7,TRBJ2-5,many,TRBD2,CASSFLAGWQETQYF,TGTGCCAGCAGCTTCTTAGCGGGCTGGCAAGAGACCCAGTACTTC
TRBV7-9,TRBJ1-1,few,.,CASSQAAPGGTEAFF,TGTGCCAGCAGCCAAGCGGCACCCGGGGGCACTGAAGCTTTCTTT
TRBV10-3,TRBJ2-1,.,TRBD2,CAISETGTSGLNEQFF,TGTGCCATCAGTGAAACCGGGACTAGCGGTCTCAATGAGCAGTTCTTC
TRBV3-1,TRBJ1-6,.,TRBD1,CASSQFGQGNSSLHF,TGTGCCAGCAGCCAATTTGGACAGGGGAATTCATCCCTCCACTTT
TRBV13,TRBJ2-3,.,.,CASSLGQAHPSADTQYF,TGTGCCAGCAGCTTAGGGCAGGCACATCCATCCGCGGATACGCAGTATTTT
TRBV29-1,TRBJ2-2,few,TRBD1,CSSRTGVNTGELFF,TGCAGCAGCCGGACAGGGGTGAACACCGGGGAGCTGTTTTTT
TRBV12-3/TRBV12-4,TRBJ1-5,many,.,CASSSGGDQPQHF,TGTGCCAGCAGTTCAGGCGGCGATCAGCCCCAGCATTTT